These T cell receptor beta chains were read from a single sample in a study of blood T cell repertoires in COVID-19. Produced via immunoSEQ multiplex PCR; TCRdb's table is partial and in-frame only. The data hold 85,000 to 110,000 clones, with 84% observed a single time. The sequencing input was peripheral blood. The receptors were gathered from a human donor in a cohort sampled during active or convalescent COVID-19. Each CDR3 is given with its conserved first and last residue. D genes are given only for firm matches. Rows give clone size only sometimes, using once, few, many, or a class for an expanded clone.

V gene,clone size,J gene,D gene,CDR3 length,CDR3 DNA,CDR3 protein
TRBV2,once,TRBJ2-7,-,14,TGTGCCAGCAGTGAAGGGTTGGGGCCCTACGAGCAGTACTTC,CASSEGLGPYEQYF
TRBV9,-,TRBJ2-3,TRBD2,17,TGTGCCAGCAGCAGCCCCAGAGCGGGGGGGCGCACAGATACGCAGTATTTT,CASSSPRAGGRTDTQYF
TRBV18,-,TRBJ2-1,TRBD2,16,TGTGCCAGCTCACCCGGGCTAGCGGGGAGGTACAATGAGCAGTTCTTC,CASSPGLAGRYNEQFF
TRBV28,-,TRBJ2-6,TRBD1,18,TGTGCCAGCAGGAGGGTCCCGGGACAGCGCTCTGGGGCCAACGTCCTGACTTTC,CASRRVPGQRSGANVLTF
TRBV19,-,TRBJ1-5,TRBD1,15,TGTGCCAGTACCGCTGCAGGGGGCCGCAATCAGCCCCAGCATTTT,CASTAAGGRNQPQHF
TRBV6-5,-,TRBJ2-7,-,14,TGTGCCAGCAGTTTGAGGGGAGGCTCCTACGAGCAGTACTTC,CASSLRGGSYEQYF
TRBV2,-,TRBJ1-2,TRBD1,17,TGTGCCAGCACCCGGCCGGGACAGGGTAGGATTCGCTATGGCTACACCTTC,CASTRPGQGRIRYGYTF
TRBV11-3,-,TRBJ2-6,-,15,TGTGCCAGCAGCTTAGACCTATCTGGGGCCAACGTCCTGACTTTC,CASSLDLSGANVLTF
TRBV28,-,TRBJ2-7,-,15,-,CASSFGPGGVHEQYF
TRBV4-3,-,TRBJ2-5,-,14,TGCGCCAGCAGCCAAGACACAGGGAAAGAGACCCAGTACTTC,CASSQDTGKETQYF
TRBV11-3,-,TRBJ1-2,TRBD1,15,TGTGCCAGCAGCTTAGCAACTACAGGGGAGGTTGGCTACACCTTC,CASSLATTGEVGYTF
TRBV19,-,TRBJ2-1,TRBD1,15,TGTGCCAGTAGTGGTGGACAGGGTGGGTACAATGAGCAGTTCTTC,CASSGGQGGYNEQFF
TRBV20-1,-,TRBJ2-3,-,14,TGCAGTGCTAGTCGGGGTTATAGCACAGATACGCAGTATTTT,CSASRGYSTDTQYF
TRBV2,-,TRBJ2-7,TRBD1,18,TGTGCCAGCAGTGAAGACTGGGGGACAGCCGCCCGCTCCTACGAGCAGTACTTC,CASSEDWGTAARSYEQYF
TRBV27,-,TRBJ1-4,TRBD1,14,TGTGCCAGCTGTACGACAGGGGCTAATGAAAAACTGTTTTTT,CASCTTGANEKLFF
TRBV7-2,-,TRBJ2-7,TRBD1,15,TGTGCCAGCAGCCTACAAACAGGGGAGTTTGACGAGCAGTACTTC,CASSLQTGEFDEQYF
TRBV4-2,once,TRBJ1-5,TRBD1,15,TGTGCCAGCAGCGTCTACCGGGACAGTGCTCAGCCCCAGCATTTT,CASSVYRDSAQPQHF
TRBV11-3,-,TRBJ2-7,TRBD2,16,TGTGCCAGCAGCGCTCGACTAGCGGGGGGACCCTACGAGCAGTACTTC,CASSARLAGGPYEQYF
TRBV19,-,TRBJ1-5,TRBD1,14,TGTGCCAGTAGTAAGCAGGGGGTACATCAGTCCCAGCATTTT,CASSKQGVHQSQHF
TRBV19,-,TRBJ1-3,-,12,TGTGCCAGTAGAACGGTCGGAAACACCATATATTTT,CASRTVGNTIYF
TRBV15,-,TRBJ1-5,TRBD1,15,TGTGCCACCAGCAGAGGGGACAGGGGCCCTCAGCCCCAGCATTTT,CATSRGDRGPQPQHF
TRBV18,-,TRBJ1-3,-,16,TGTGCCAGCTCACCAAATCCCTCCGTCTCTGGAAACACCATATATTTT,CASSPNPSVSGNTIYF